These T cell receptor beta chains were read from a single sample in a study of cytomegalovirus exposure and HLA in healthy donors. Some clones are missing from TCRdb's copy, which holds only in-frame ones; the method was immunoSEQ multiplex PCR. The sample lists about 140,000 clones; 82% were seen once. Sequences were obtained from PBMCs. These receptor sequences come from an older woman in good health and CMV-seropositive. CDR3s include the opening cysteine and the closing phenylalanine or tryptophan. D genes are given only for firm matches. Not all rows give a size; the values are once, few, many and, for expanded clones, a class.

TRBV7-8	.	TRBJ2-1	.	11	CASSFLGEQFF	TGTGCCAGCAGCTTTCTAGGTGAGCAGTTCTTC
TRBV28	once	TRBJ2-5	TRBD2	14	CASCGLAKQETQYF	TGTGCCAGCTGCGGACTAGCGAAGCAAGAGACCCAGTACTTC
TRBV19	few	TRBJ2-7	.	14	CASSPSRMSYEQYF	TGTGCCAGTAGTCCGAGTCGTATGTCCTACGAGCAGTACTTC
TRBV23-1	.	TRBJ1-6	TRBD1	15	CASSPPGQGDSPLHF	TGCGCCAGCAGTCCTCCGGGACAGGGAGATTCACCCCTCCACTTT
TRBV7-3	.	TRBJ2-3	TRBD2	12	CASSQAGDTQYF	TGTGCCAGCAGCCAAGCGGGGGATACGCAGTATTTT
TRBV13	.	TRBJ1-1	.	14	CASSLTQGFTEAFF	TGTGCCAGCAGCTTAACTCAGGGGTTCACTGAAGCTTTCTTT
TRBV6-1	few	TRBJ1-4	.	17	CASSDEARTAHGEKLFF	TGTGCCAGCAGTGATGAAGCCAGGACAGCCCACGGGGAAAAACTGTTTTTT
TRBV4-2	.	TRBJ2-1	TRBD1	16	CASSQGGTGGYNEQFF	TGTGCCAGCAGCCAAGGTGGGACAGGGGGATACAATGAGCAGTTCTTC
TRBV7-7	once	TRBJ2-1	TRBD2	18	CASSLGPFAGGSYNEQFF	TGTGCTAGCAGCTTAGGGCCCTTTGCGGGAGGCTCCTACAATGAGCAGTTCTTC
TRBV6-6	.	TRBJ2-3	.	13	CASTAQRADTQYF	TGTGCCAGCACGGCGCAGAGGGCCGATACGCAGTATTTT
TRBV27	once	TRBJ2-3	.	15	CASSFLVAPTDTQYF	TGTGCCAGCAGTTTCTTGGTGGCCCCCACAGATACGCAGTATTTT
TRBV6-1	.	TRBJ2-7	.	13	CASSGQGTGEQYF	TGTGCCAGCAGTGGCCAGGGTACCGGCGAGCAGTACTTC
TRBV7-3	.	TRBJ2-5	.	13	CASSLAAQETQYF	TGTGCCAGCAGCTTGGCGGCTCAAGAGACCCAGTACTTC
TRBV18	.	TRBJ2-2	TRBD1	19	CASSSLSGTGPLVAGELFF	TGTGCCAGCTCATCTTTGTCCGGGACAGGCCCTTTAGTAGCCGGGGAGCTGTTTTTT
TRBV7-9	.	TRBJ2-1	.	13	CASSLELYNEQFF	TGTGCCAGCAGCTTAGAACTTTACAATGAGCAGTTCTTC
TRBV2	.	TRBJ1-1	TRBD1	12	CASSGDRGKAFF	TGTGCCAGCAGTGGGGACAGGGGGAAAGCTTTCTTT
TRBV7-3	.	TRBJ2-7	TRBD1	12	CASSFGQGRQYF	TGTGCCAGCAGCTTCGGACAGGGGAGGCAGTACTTC
TRBV21-1	.	TRBJ2-7	.	12	CASSDSTYEQYF	TGTGCCAGCAGCGACAGCACCTACGAGCAGTACTTC
TRBV4-2	few	TRBJ2-7	TRBD2	16	CASSQEMTSAYYEQYF	TGTGCCAGCAGCCAGGAAATGACTAGCGCCTACTACGAGCAGTACTTC
TRBV7-2	.	TRBJ2-5	TRBD1	15	CASSYRGRWQETQYF	TGTGCCAGCAGCTACAGGGGGCGCTGGCAAGAGACCCAGTACTTC
TRBV5-1	.	TRBJ2-7	TRBD2	15	CASSTTSGSTYEQYF	TGCGCCAGCAGCACGACTAGCGGGAGTACCTACGAGCAGTACTTC
TRBV5-1	.	TRBJ2-7	.	14	CASSLAPVSYEQYF	TGCGCCAGCAGCTTGGCTCCGGTTTCCTACGAGCAGTACTTC
TRBV28	.	TRBJ2-7	TRBD1	14	CASSLDRGTYEQYF	TGTGCCAGCAGTTTAGACAGGGGTACCTACGAGCAGTACTTC
TRBV7-2	.	TRBJ2-3	.	14	CASSALGAGDTQYF	TGTGCCAGCAGCGCACTTGGGGCAGGAGATACGCAGTATTTT
TRBV18	.	TRBJ1-1	TRBD1	15	CVSSPGQGRGTEAFF	TGTGTCAGCTCACCGGGACAGGGGAGGGGCACTGAAGCTTTCTTT
TRBV19	.	TRBJ1-5	.	13	CASSSQGNQPQHF	TGTGCCAGTAGTTCACAGGGAAACCAGCCCCAGCATTTT
TRBV5-4	.	TRBJ2-2	.	12	CASSLAAGELFF	TGTGCCAGCAGCCTTGCGGCCGGGGAGCTGTTTTTT
TRBV27	.	TRBJ2-5	.	15	CASQSINPMEETQYF	TGTGCCAGCCAATCAATTAACCCGATGGAGGAGACCCAGTACTTC
TRBV6-6	.	TRBJ1-4	.	14	CASWESGSNEKLFF	TGTGCCAGCTGGGAGTCTGGGTCTAATGAAAAACTGTTTTTT
TRBV5-1	.	TRBJ2-5	.	13	CASSFQSWETQYF	TGCGCCAGCAGCTTTCAGTCATGGGAGACCCAGTACTTC
TRBV18	.	TRBJ2-3	.	15	CASSPGGGRTDTQYF	TGTGCCAGCTCACCAGGGGGCGGCCGCACAGATACGCAGTATTTT
TRBV28	.	TRBJ2-4	TRBD2	14	CASSRLAAGNIQYF	TGTGCCAGCAGCAGACTAGCGGCTGGAAACATTCAGTACTTC
TRBV28	.	TRBJ2-5	TRBD1	16	CASSFPPLGQAETQYF	TGTGCCAGCAGTTTCCCCCCTCTGGGACAGGCGGAGACCCAGTACTTC
TRBV27	.	TRBJ1-1	.	13	CASSRQGSGEAFF	TGTGCCAGCAGTCGCCAGGGGTCGGGTGAAGCTTTCTTT
TRBV30	.	TRBJ1-3	.	14	CAAKGWDILHTIYF	TGTGCCGCGAAGGGATGGGACATTCTTCACACCATATATTTT
TRBV18	.	TRBJ2-7	.	13	CASSPGQTYEQYF	TGTGCCAGCTCACCGGGCCAAACCTACGAGCAGTACTTC
TRBV4-1	few	TRBJ2-7	.	15	CASSQGRTGLYEQYF	TGCGCCAGCAGCCAAGGGCGGACGGGACTCTACGAGCAGTACTTC
TRBV11-3	.	TRBJ2-7	.	14	CASSVSTGSYEQYF	TGTGCCAGCAGCGTATCTACAGGGTCCTACGAGCAGTACTTC
TRBV28	.	TRBJ1-1	.	13	CASSSYSGTEAFF	TGTGCCAGCAGTTCGTATTCAGGGACAGAAGCTTTCTTT
TRBV19	once	TRBJ2-2	.	12	CASSFGNGELFF	TGTGCCAGTAGTTTCGGTAACGGGGAGCTGTTTTTT
TRBV10-3	.	TRBJ1-2	.	12	CAIGAGNYGYTF	TGTGCCATCGGCGCAGGGAACTATGGCTACACCTTC
TRBV6-1	.	TRBJ2-7	.	13	CASARPGTYEQYF	TGTGCCAGCGCGAGACCAGGGACCTACGAGCAGTACTTC
TRBV27	.	TRBJ2-6	TRBD2	19	CASSPRGEGILSGANVLTF	TGTGCCAGCAGCCCTCGGGGGGAGGGTATCCTCTCTGGGGCCAACGTCCTGACTTTC
TRBV5-1	.	TRBJ2-1	.	14	CASSLDTGNNEQFF	TGCGCCAGCAGCTTGGACACAGGGAACAATGAGCAGTTCTTC
TRBV15	.	TRBJ2-1	.	16	CATSRAGQVSSNEQFF	TGTGCCACCAGCAGAGCCGGTCAGGTCAGCTCCAATGAGCAGTTCTTC
TRBV28	.	TRBJ2-3	.	14	CASQSLTVTDTQYF	TGTGCCAGCCAAAGTCTCACAGTCACAGATACGCAGTATTTT
TRBV5-1	few	TRBJ2-1	.	17	CASSPSGLDPSYNEQFF	TGCGCCAGCAGCCCGTCAGGACTCGACCCCTCCTACAATGAGCAGTTCTTC
TRBV11-3	.	TRBJ2-7	.	14	CASSLTGAFNEQYF	TGTGCCAGCAGCTTAACAGGAGCCTTTAACGAGCAGTACTTC
TRBV2	.	TRBJ1-2	.	14	CASSEAGLNYGYTF	TGTGCCAGCAGTGAGGCCGGACTAAACTATGGCTACACCTTC
TRBV7-2	.	TRBJ2-7	TRBD1	15	CASSLPTGGDYEQYF	TGTGCCAGCAGCTTACCGACAGGGGGCGACTACGAGCAGTACTTC
TRBV27	few	TRBJ2-3	.	15	CASSLARTRLETQYF	TGTGCCAGCAGTTTAGCTCGCACACGATTGGAGACGCAGTATTTT
TRBV11-2	.	TRBJ1-1	TRBD1	16	CASSLGHRGTNTEAFF	TGTGCCAGCAGCTTAGGGCACAGGGGGACGAACACTGAAGCTTTCTTT
TRBV5-4	.	TRBJ2-6	TRBD2	15	CASSLGGGGANVLTF	TGTGCCAGCAGCTTGGGGGGGGGTGGGGCCAACGTCCTGACTTTC
TRBV18	.	TRBJ2-5	TRBD1	17	CASSPPLRTGGMETQYF	TGTGCCAGCTCACCGCCACTAAGGACAGGGGGGATGGAGACCCAGTACTTC
TRBV11-3	.	TRBJ1-5	.	17	CASSLGGGPRNNQPQHF	TGTGCCAGCAGCTTAGGCGGGGGACCTAGGAACAATCAGCCCCAGCATTTT
TRBV5-1	.	TRBJ2-1	TRBD2	14	CASSPGLAGEEQFF	TGCGCCAGCAGCCCAGGACTAGCGGGGGAAGAGCAGTTCTTC
TRBV11-2	.	TRBJ2-3	.	14	CASSFQRAADTQYF	TGTGCCAGCAGCTTCCAGCGGGCAGCAGATACGCAGTATTTT
TRBV11-2	.	TRBJ2-7	TRBD2	15	CASSWGLAGLYEQYF	TGTGCCAGCAGCTGGGGACTAGCGGGACTCTACGAGCAGTACTTC
TRBV28	.	TRBJ2-3	.	16	CASSEGVGVGTDTQYF	TGTGCCAGCAGTGAGGGGGTCGGGGTTGGGACAGATACGCAGTATTTT
TRBV10-2	.	TRBJ2-3	TRBD2	15	CASSTGTSGTDTQYF	TGCGCCAGCAGTACCGGGACTAGCGGCACAGATACGCAGTATTTT